The source of this TCR beta chain is a study of response to subunit inactivated influenza vaccine (dated by TCRdb to 2016 to 2019). With respect to the entire study: Deep quantitative T cell receptor repertoire profiling was used in the study to track responses to a trivalent subunit inactivated influenza vaccine. On the study overall, not on this receptor specifically: It was suggested by the authors that each seasonal influenza vaccination may recruit only a limited number of new T cells.

Libraries were built with RT-PCR. Sequencing took place on an Illumina HiSeq 2500. TCRdb trimmed the raw reads at Q25, called clones with MiXCR and kept productive beta chains. Each entry merges the rows of one CDR3 protein and shows their most common DNA and genes. Across this sample there are around 150,000 distinct CDR3 sequences, with approximately 11% seen only once. Together, the top ten hold under 15% of the sample. Read against the paper, the sample's time point label means: 40 to 45 days after influenza vaccine administration. This clonotype was found a few times. What this receptor recognizes is not known. Base qualities are not recorded, but no much larger clone differs from it by a single base. According to the germline V gene (reference sequence), CDR1 reads SGHKS and CDR2 reads YYEKEE. The CDR3 has 16 amino acids, counting the end cysteine and phenylalanine. This entry keeps only the CDR3 DNA: 48 bases, framed from base 1. V and J are truncated by 0 bases and 4 bases respectively, leaving an intervening sequence of 13 bases.

The sequencing here drew on non-naive T cells sorted from PBMCs, taken roughly 48 days after vaccination. Reading the label with the study, this specimen's cell subset or site is: memory T cell fraction. This clonotype was obtained from a man in his fifties or sixties who received an inactivated influenza vaccine. Donor details come from another sample of the same person, matched by shared clones. This receptor chain uses TRBV5-5 and TRBJ2-2; no D gene can be assigned with confidence. The nucleotide sequence reads TGTGCCAGCAGCTTGGCCCTTGCGTGGGGCACCGGGGAGCTGTTTTTT. It translates to CASSLALAWGTGELFF.